A single sample is the source of the 6 T cell receptor beta chains below, sequenced in a study of blood T cell repertoires in COVID-19 (dated by TCRdb to about 2020). The library came from the immunoSEQ multiplex PCR assay. TCRdb re-hosts the immuneACCESS table, in-frame sequences only. Its copies lack some clones; in the studies checked, an unresolved V gene accounts for under half of them, and the cause for the rest is not known. Present in this sample are 380,000 or so clones, 81% of which were seen just once. Under 1.2% of the sample goes to the ten largest clones. The material sequenced was peripheral blood. These receptors originate from a human donor with acute or convalescent COVID-19. The donor label of this sample is uncertain.

In nucleotides, the CDR3 is TGTGCCAGCAGCAAAGGGAGGTTCTCCTACAATGAGCAGTTCTTC. It translates to CASSKGRFSYNEQFF. The chain is built from TRBV6-5 and TRBJ2-1, with D perhaps matching TRBD2 (6 bases). CDR3 length: 15 amino acids. Germline-derived CDR1 and CDR2 are MNHEY and SVGAGI. V lost 6 bases to trimming and J lost 0 bases, with 12 bases between them.

J is TRBJ1-1 and V is TRBV2; 9 bases line up with TRBD1. CDR1 SNHLY and CDR2 FYNNEI come from the germline V gene. V shed 6 bases, J shed 1 base, and the junction held 6 bases outside the gene matches. The CDR3 runs to 15 residues. In nucleotides, the CDR3 is TGTGCCAGCAGGGGACAGGGTATTCAGAACACTGAAGCTTTCTTT. As protein: CASRGQGIQNTEAFF.

The gene calls are TRBV5-5 and TRBJ1-1; 7 nucleotides match TRBD1. The ends lost 4 bases at V and 3 bases at J; junction bases unmatched: 9. CDR3 length equals 15 residues. The germline CDR1 and CDR2 sequences are SGHKS and YYEKEE (reference sequence). The CDR3 reads CASSPGGQGDTEAFF. The DNA of the CDR3 is TGTGCCAGCAGCCCTGGTGGGCAGGGGGACACTGAAGCTTTCTTT.

This chain links TRBV12-3 or TRBV12-4 with TRBJ1-2; the match to TRBD1 covers 7 bases. The V gene end was trimmed by 6 bases and the J gene end by 8 bases; junction bases not matched to a gene: 6. CDR3 length: 12 amino acids. In nucleotides, the CDR3 is TGTGCCAGCAGGAACAGGGGTGGCGGCTACACCTTC. This gives the protein CASRNRGGGYTF.

The chain is built from TRBV7-9 and TRBJ2-2; TRBD2 aligns across 7 bases. This CDR3 region has 15 residues. V lost 5 bases, J lost 7 bases, and 10 bases stayed unmatched. Per the germline V gene, CDR1 is SEHNR and CDR2 is FQNEAQ (reference sequence). CDR3 DNA sequence: TGTGCCAGCAGCCCCCCGGCGCGGGAGTACGGGGAGCTGTTTTTT. Amino acid sequence: CASSPPAREYGELFF.

This clone has just a few counts. The chain recombines TRBV25-1 with TRBJ2-1, with 8 bases identical to TRBD2. J lost 3 bases, V lost 3 bases, and 7 bases had no gene match. This CDR3 spans 16 amino acids. CDR1 and CDR2 from the germline V gene are MGHDK and SYGVNS. The CDR3: CASSEISGGNYNEQFF. In DNA form, the CDR3 reads TGTGCCAGCAGTGAGATAAGCGGGGGAAACTACAATGAGCAGTTCTTC.